A selection of T cell receptor beta chains follows, all from one sample in a study of T cell repertoires in cytomegalovirus infection. TCRdb itself ran the reads through MiXCR, one entry per CDR3 protein. The table shows roughly 200,000 distinct CDR3 sequences, with roughly 34% occurring only once. These receptors lack a known antigen. Sequenced here: CD8+ T cells from cultured PBMCs, sampled from culture after CMV antigen stimulation. Receptors originate from a human donor in good health (CMV status not recorded). Some clones in this sample may be carry-over from other donors' samples. The CDR3 runs from the conserved cysteine through the conserved F or W. The D gene is left open where the match is weak. The size field is filled for only some rows; it gives once, few, many or a size class.

clone_size	v_call	d_call	j_call	cdr3_length	cdr3_nt	cdr3_aa
many	TRBV20-1	.	TRBJ2-7	13	TGCAGTGCTAGAAGGCTAGCCTTCTACGAGCAGTACTTC	CSARRLAFYEQYF
.	TRBV7-8	TRBD1	TRBJ1-5	16	TGTGCCAGCAGCTTCCTTGACAGGGGACGCAATCAGCCCCAGCATTTT	CASSFLDRGRNQPQHF
.	TRBV19	.	TRBJ2-2	15	TGTGCCAGTAGTATTTTGTCAGGAAACACCGGGGAGCTGTTTTTT	CASSILSGNTGELFF
.	TRBV7-9	.	TRBJ2-7	14	TGTGCCAGCAGCCCAGACTTTAACCCCTACGAGCAGTACTTC	CASSPDFNPYEQYF
.	TRBV7-3	.	TRBJ2-2	14	TGTGCCAGCAGCTCCCCGGAAACCACCGGGGAGCTGTTTTTT	CASSSPETTGELFF
.	TRBV27	.	TRBJ2-5	15	TGTGCCAGCAGCCAAGGGGGTATGCCTCTGGAGACCCAGTACTTC	CASSQGGMPLETQYF
few	TRBV14	.	TRBJ2-7	17	TGTGCCAGCAGCCAAGATTCTCCTGGGGAAGGATCCTACGAGCAGTACTTC	CASSQDSPGEGSYEQYF
.	TRBV7-3	.	TRBJ2-5	13	TGTGCCAGCAGCCAGAACAACCAAGAGACCCAGTACTTC	CASSQNNQETQYF
few	TRBV7-6	.	TRBJ1-1	14	TGTGCCAGCAGCTTAGGGATTATGAACACTGAAGCTTTCTTT	CASSLGIMNTEAFF
.	TRBV7-1	.	TRBJ1-5	13	TGTGCCAGCAGAGGGGGGCAGGATCAGCCCCAGCATTTT	CASRGGQDQPQHF
.	TRBV25-1	.	TRBJ2-1	12	TGTGCCAGCATGGAGGCGGGCAATGAGCAGTTCTTC	CASMEAGNEQFF
.	TRBV28	TRBD2	TRBJ2-1	15	TGTGCCAGCACCCCCGGCGCTAGCGGGAGAGACGAGCAGTTCTTC	CASTPGASGRDEQFF
.	TRBV19	.	TRBJ1-5	16	TGTGCCAGTAGTACCCCAGGGCGATCGGGGGATCAGCCCCAGCATTTT	CASSTPGRSGDQPQHF
few	TRBV10-3	TRBD2	TRBJ2-5	17	TGTGCCATCAGTGAGTCCCTAGCGGCCATCTCTGGGGAGACCCAGTACTTC	CAISESLAAISGETQYF
.	TRBV3-1	.	TRBJ1-1	16	TGTGCCAGCAGCCAAGGAATGCGGGAAAGGAACACTGAAGCTTTCTTT	CASSQGMRERNTEAFF
.	TRBV27	.	TRBJ2-7	13	TGTGCCAGCAGTTTCGGGGCGGCCTACGAGCAGTACTTC	CASSFGAAYEQYF
.	TRBV27	TRBD1	TRBJ2-7	16	TGTGCCAGCAGCGCAAGCATGGGACAGGCGACCTACGAGCAGTACTTC	CASSASMGQATYEQYF
.	TRBV27	.	TRBJ1-1	14	TGTGCCAGCAGAGGACCGGGACTGCTCACTGAAGCTTTCTTT	CASRGPGLLTEAFF
.	TRBV19	.	TRBJ1-5	12	TGTGCCTCTAAGCGGAGCAATCAGCCCCAGCATTTT	CASKRSNQPQHF
few	TRBV7-8	.	TRBJ1-2	14	TGTGCCAGCAGCCCCCGGGAGGCTAACTATGGCTACACCTTC	CASSPREANYGYTF
.	TRBV20-1	.	TRBJ2-7	15	TGCAGTGCTAGCCAAAGGACAGCCAGCTCCTACGAGCAGTACTTC	CSASQRTASSYEQYF
.	TRBV12-3/TRBV12-4	TRBD1	TRBJ2-4	12	TGTGCCACCGGACAGGGGACGGACATTCAGTACTTC	CATGQGTDIQYF
.	TRBV27	.	TRBJ1-4	14	TGTGCCAGCAGTTTAATTATGGACGACGAGTTACTGTTTTTT	CASSLIMDDELLFF
.	TRBV9	.	TRBJ1-6	15	TGTGCCAGCAGCTCGGAAGGGACGGGGAATTCACCCCTCCACTTT	CASSSEGTGNSPLHF
few	TRBV5-1	.	TRBJ2-3	13	TGCGCCAGCAGCCAGCGCGACACAGATACGCAGTATTTT	CASSQRDTDTQYF
few	TRBV10-3	.	TRBJ2-2	16	TGTGCCATCAGTGGCGGGGCCGAAAAGAACACCGGGGAGCTGTTTTTT	CAISGGAEKNTGELFF
.	TRBV6-2/TRBV6-3	.	TRBJ1-1	14	TGTGCCAGCAGTTACGTCAGGGTGAGAACTGAAGCTTTCTTT	CASSYVRVRTEAFF
once	TRBV29-1	.	TRBJ1-1	13	TGCAGCGTTGTCCGGGTCTCTAACACTGAAGCTTTCTTT	CSVVRVSNTEAFF
medium-sized	TRBV7-6	.	TRBJ2-1	13	TGTGCCAGCAGCTTAGCTCCAGGAAATGAGCAGTTCTTC	CASSLAPGNEQFF
.	TRBV19	.	TRBJ2-3	12	TGTGCCAGTAGTAAGGTCTCGGATACGCAGTATTTT	CASSKVSDTQYF
.	TRBV11-3	.	TRBJ2-1	15	TGTGCCAGCAGCTCCGACGGGACCTTGAACAATGAGCAGTTCTTC	CASSSDGTLNNEQFF
.	TRBV7-9	.	TRBJ1-5	14	TGTGCCAGCAGCCCCGACGGATACAATCAGCCCCAGCATTTT	CASSPDGYNQPQHF
.	TRBV27	TRBD1	TRBJ2-6	19	TGTGCCAGCAATCCCTCCGCGGGGGACAGGGGGCTTGGGGCCAACGTCCTGACTTTC	CASNPSAGDRGLGANVLTF
.	TRBV7-6	.	TRBJ2-3	14	TGTGCCAGCAGCCCACACCGGATCGCAGATACGCAGTATTTT	CASSPHRIADTQYF
few	TRBV7-7	TRBD2	TRBJ2-3	13	TGTGCTAGCTCTAGCGGGTACACAGATACGCAGTATTTT	CASSSGYTDTQYF
.	TRBV11-2	.	TRBJ2-7	13	TGTGCCAGCAGCTTAGGTACAGGCAAGGAGGGAAACTTC	CASSLGTGKEGNF
few	TRBV15	.	TRBJ2-3	16	TGTGCCACCAGGCCTCGGACCCCTCAGCGGGCAGATACGCAGTATTTT	CATRPRTPQRADTQYF
few	TRBV7-8	.	TRBJ2-1	12	TGTGCCAGCAGCTTATTACAGGGTAGTCAGTTCTTC	CASSLLQGSQFF
many	TRBV7-9	.	TRBJ2-1	15	TGTGCCAGCAGCTCTCTTTCTAGCTCCTACAATGAGCAGTTCTTC	CASSSLSSSYNEQFF
few	TRBV7-8	TRBD2	TRBJ2-7	17	TGTGCCAGCAGCTTAGGACTAGCGGGGACAAACTCCTACGAGCAGTACTTC	CASSLGLAGTNSYEQYF
.	TRBV11-2	.	TRBJ2-4	16	TGTGCCAGCAGCTTTGGACAGACAAGTAGTGAAAACATTCAGTACTTC	CASSFGQTSSENIQYF
.	TRBV11-2	.	TRBJ2-1	15	TGTGCCAGCAGCTCGGGACCGACCTACATTTATCAGCAGTTCTTC	CASSSGPTYIYQQFF
.	TRBV7-4	.	TRBJ2-7	15	TGTGCCAGCAGCTTAGCGTGGCAGGTGAACTACGAGCAGTACTTC	CASSLAWQVNYEQYF
.	TRBV27	.	TRBJ2-1	16	TGTGCCAGCAGTCCAGGGGACCGAGTAGGATACAATGAGCAGTTCTTC	CASSPGDRVGYNEQFF
medium-sized	TRBV28	.	TRBJ2-7	13	TGTGCCAGCAGTCTTGGGACCCCCTACGAGCAGTACTTC	CASSLGTPYEQYF